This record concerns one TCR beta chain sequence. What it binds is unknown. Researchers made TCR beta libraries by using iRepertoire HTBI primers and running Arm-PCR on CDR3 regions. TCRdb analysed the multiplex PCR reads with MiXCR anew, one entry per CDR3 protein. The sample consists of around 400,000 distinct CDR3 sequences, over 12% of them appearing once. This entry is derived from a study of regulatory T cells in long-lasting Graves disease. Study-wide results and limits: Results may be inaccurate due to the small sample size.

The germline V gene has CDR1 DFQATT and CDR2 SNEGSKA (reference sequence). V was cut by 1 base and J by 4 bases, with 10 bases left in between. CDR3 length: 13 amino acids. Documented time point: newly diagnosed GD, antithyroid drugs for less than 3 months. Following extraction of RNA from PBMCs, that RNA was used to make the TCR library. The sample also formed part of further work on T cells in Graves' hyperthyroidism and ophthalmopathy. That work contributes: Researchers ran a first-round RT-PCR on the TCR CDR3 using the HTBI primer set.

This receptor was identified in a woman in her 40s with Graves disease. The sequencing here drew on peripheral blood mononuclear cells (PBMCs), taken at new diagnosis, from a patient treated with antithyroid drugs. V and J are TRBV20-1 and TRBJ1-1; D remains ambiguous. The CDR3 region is CSARVLVGTEAFF. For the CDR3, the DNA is TGCAGTGCTAGAGTTTTAGTTGGCACTGAAGCTTTCTTT.